This TCR beta chain came from a study of T-cell memory formation after mild COVID-19. Study-level points and caveats: SARS-CoV-2 specificity was not confirmed for second-wave clones peaking on day 37.

This clonotype was seen only a few times. Its target is unknown. The J segment lost 9 bases and the V segment lost 3 bases, leaving 4 bases of the junction unmatched. Per the germline V gene, CDR1 is SGHTA and CDR2 is FQGNSA. This CDR3 is 15 amino acids long. TCRdb re-analysed the 5' RACE reads in MiXCR, keeping a single row per CDR3 protein. The sample has approximately 180,000 distinct CDR3 sequences, around 16% seen once. The receptor comes from an adult woman who had mild COVID-19 (a few samples of this study predate the infection). Cell type and time point are not known. The V and J genes are TRBV7-2 and TRBJ1-6; 11 bases agree with TRBD1. The sequencing input was PBMCs or a T cell subset sorted from them (not recorded which). CDR3 nucleotide sequence: TGTGCCAGCAGCTTCGGACAGGGGGCCGTTTCACCCCTCCACTTT. This translates into CASSFGQGAVSPLHF. The whole variable domain, remainder taken from reference TRBV7-2 and TRBJ1-6, is GAGVSQSPSNKVTEKGKDVELRCDPISGHTALYWYRQSLGQGLEFLIYFQGNSAPDKSGLPSDRFSAERTGGSVSTLTIQRTQQEDSAVYLCASSFGQGAVSPLHFGNGTRLTVT.